A selection of T cell receptor beta chains follows, all from one sample in a study of technical replicates of blood from a few donors. Assay: immunoSEQ multiplex PCR; the TCRdb copy retains only in-frame clones and omits some. The table lists approximately 99,000 clones, 95% of them singletons. The sequencing sample was made of T cells isolated from PBMCs. The source is a human donor in good health. Both conserved end residues are trimmed from each CDR3.

v_call cdr3_length cdr3_aa
TRBV5-1 11 ASSLEAGYGYT
TRBV27 14 ASSPTAPQRGEAQY
TRBV9 13 ASSVGAGNSYEQY
TRBV4-2 13 ASSQVSGSSDTQY
TRBV7-2 15 ASSLPPGEAGSYEQY
TRBV6-5 11 ASTLHTDTEAF
TRBV21-1 10 ASSKSRGEQY
TRBV11-3 11 ASSPYRGGEQY
TRBV27 16 ASSSLLTGTLTLNTQY
TRBV6-5 12 ASSFRTGQETQY
TRBV7-9 16 ASSPTGLAGGENTEAF